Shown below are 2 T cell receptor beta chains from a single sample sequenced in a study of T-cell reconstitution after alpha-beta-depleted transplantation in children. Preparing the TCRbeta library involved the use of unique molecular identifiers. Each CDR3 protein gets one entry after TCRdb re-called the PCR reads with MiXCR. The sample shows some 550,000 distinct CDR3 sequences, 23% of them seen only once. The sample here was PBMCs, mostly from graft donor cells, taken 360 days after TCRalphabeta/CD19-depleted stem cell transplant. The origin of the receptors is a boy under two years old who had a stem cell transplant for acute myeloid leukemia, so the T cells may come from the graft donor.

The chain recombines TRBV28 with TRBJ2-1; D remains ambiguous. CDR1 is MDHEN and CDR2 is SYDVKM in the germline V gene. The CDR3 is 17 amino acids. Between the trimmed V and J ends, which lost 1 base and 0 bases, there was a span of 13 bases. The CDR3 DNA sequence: TGTGCCAGCAGTTTATCCCTGTCTACAAGCTCCTACAATGAGCAGTTCTTC. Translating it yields CASSLSLSTSSYNEQFF.

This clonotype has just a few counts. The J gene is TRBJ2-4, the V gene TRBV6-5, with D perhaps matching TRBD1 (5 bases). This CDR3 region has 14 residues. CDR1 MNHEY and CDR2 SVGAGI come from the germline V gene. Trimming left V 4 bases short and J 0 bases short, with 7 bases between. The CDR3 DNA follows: TGTGCCAGCAGTTTGACAGAAGCCAAAAACATTCAGTACTTC. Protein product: CASSLTEAKNIQYF.